A selection of T cell receptor beta chains follows, all from one sample in a study of blood T cell repertoires in COVID-19. The repertoire was sequenced with immunoSEQ multiplex PCR; TCRdb's copy has only in-frame clones and lacks some. Of 95,000 to 100,000 clones listed, about four fifths are singletons. Sequencing input: peripheral blood. Receptors originate from a human donor in a cohort sampled during active COVID-19. Both conserved end residues are part of each CDR3. The D gene is left open where the match is weak. Clone size appears in some rows only: once, few, many, or a class for an expanded clone.

abundance,v_gene,d_gene,j_gene,CDR3aa,CDR3nt
NA,TRBV29-1,TRBD2,TRBJ2-1,CSVHSDGLAKNQFF,TGCAGCGTTCATAGCGACGGACTAGCGAAAAACCAGTTCTTC
few,TRBV19,TRBD2,TRBJ2-1,CASSPRGSGGPFYNEQFF,TGTGCCAGTAGTCCACGGGGTAGCGGGGGGCCCTTTTACAATGAGCAGTTCTTC
NA,TRBV11-2,NA,TRBJ1-3,CASSFQGGSGNTIYF,TGTGCCAGCAGCTTTCAGGGCGGCTCTGGAAACACCATATATTTT
NA,TRBV6-6,TRBD1,TRBJ2-7,CASRPAGTGSSYEQYF,TGTGCCAGCAGGCCCGCCGGGACAGGGAGCTCCTACGAGCAGTACTTC
NA,TRBV19,TRBD2,TRBJ2-7,CASSPRLAEAITYEQYF,TGTGCCAGTTCCCCCAGACTAGCGGAAGCGATCACCTACGAGCAGTACTTC
NA,TRBV19,NA,TRBJ1-5,CASGGAREFQPQHF,TGTGCCTCAGGAGGGGCCAGGGAATTTCAGCCCCAGCATTTT
NA,TRBV6-1,NA,TRBJ1-2,CASRNQTYGYTF,TGTGCCAGCCGAAATCAGACTTATGGCTACACCTTC
few,TRBV12-3/TRBV12-4,NA,TRBJ1-2,CASSLAVTAGCTF,TGTGCCAGCAGTTTAGCGGTAACCGCTGGCTGCACCTTC
NA,TRBV11-1,NA,TRBJ2-4,CASSPRGTIAKNIQYF,TGTGCCAGCAGCCCCAGGGGTACTATAGCCAAAAACATTCAGTACTTC
NA,TRBV18,TRBD2,TRBJ2-1,CASSPGTSGYNEQFF,TGTGCCAGCTCACCCGGGACTAGCGGTTACAATGAGCAGTTCTTC
few,TRBV29-1,NA,TRBJ1-1,CSVVGENTEAFF,TGCAGCGTTGTAGGGGAGAACACTGAAGCTTTCTTT
NA,TRBV12-5,NA,TRBJ2-3,CASGPGSPDTQYF,TGTGCTAGTGGACCCGGGAGCCCAGATACGCAGTATTTT
NA,TRBV5-6,NA,TRBJ2-1,CASSSKSSYNEQFF,TGTGCCAGCAGCTCGAAGAGCTCCTACAATGAGCAGTTCTTC
NA,TRBV6-5,NA,TRBJ1-2,CASRPGSEGGYTF,TGTGCCAGCAGGCCTGGGTCGGAGGGAGGCTACACCTTC
NA,TRBV7-9,NA,TRBJ2-3,CASSLQSGIWDTDTQYF,TGTGCCAGCAGCTTACAGTCAGGGATCTGGGACACAGATACGCAGTATTTT
once,TRBV5-1,TRBD1,TRBJ1-2,CASSSSGTGYYGYTF,TGCGCCAGCAGCTCCTCCGGGACAGGGTACTATGGCTACACCTTC
NA,TRBV10-3,NA,TRBJ1-2,CAISESQYSNYGYTF,TGTGCCATCAGTGAGTCCCAGTACAGCAACTATGGCTACACCTTC
NA,TRBV7-2,TRBD1,TRBJ2-7,CASSFGQVYEQYF,TGTGCCAGCAGCTTTGGACAGGTCTACGAGCAGTACTTC
NA,TRBV19,NA,TRBJ1-2,CASSSVRQRSYGYTF,TGTGCCAGTAGTTCGGTCCGACAGAGGAGCTATGGCTACACCTTC
NA,TRBV9,NA,TRBJ2-5,CASSPQSLRGGETQYF,TGTGCCAGCAGCCCCCAGAGTTTGAGGGGGGGAGAGACCCAGTACTTC
NA,TRBV9,TRBD2,TRBJ2-1,CASSVAPPLTSGVGNEQFF,TGTGCCAGCAGCGTAGCCCCCCCTCTAACTAGCGGGGTTGGCAATGAGCAGTTCTTC
NA,TRBV11-2,NA,TRBJ2-3,CASSLVRGTDTQYF,TGTGCCAGCAGCTTAGTCCGCGGGACAGATACGCAGTATTTT
few,TRBV5-4,TRBD1,TRBJ1-6,CASSLNRGQSPLHF,TGTGCCAGCAGCTTGAACAGGGGGCAATCACCCCTCCACTTT
NA,TRBV7-8,TRBD1,TRBJ1-1,CASRLDRVGNTEAFF,TGTGCCAGCAGACTAGACAGGGTAGGGAACACTGAAGCTTTCTTT
NA,TRBV25-1,NA,TRBJ1-3,CASSEVVGSGNTIYF,TGTGCCAGCAGTGAAGTTGTCGGGTCCGGAAACACCATATATTTT
NA,TRBV5-1,TRBD1,TRBJ1-1,CASSFQGVNTEAFF,TGCGCCAGCAGCTTCCAGGGGGTGAACACTGAAGCTTTCTTT
NA,TRBV4-3,NA,TRBJ1-2,CASSQRVGAEYGYTF,TGCGCCAGCAGCCAAAGGGTAGGGGCGGAGTATGGCTACACCTTC
NA,TRBV11-2,NA,TRBJ2-1,CASSPLPGTFYNEQFF,TGTGCCAGCAGCCCCTTGCCCGGGACATTCTACAATGAGCAGTTCTTC
NA,TRBV9,TRBD1,TRBJ2-1,CASSVEGAGSYNEQFF,TGTGCCAGCAGCGTAGAGGGGGCAGGGTCCTACAATGAGCAGTTCTTC
NA,TRBV2,NA,TRBJ1-2,CASSEPRVHGYTF,TGTGCCAGCAGTGAACCCAGGGTACATGGCTACACCTTC
NA,TRBV9,NA,TRBJ2-7,CASSGEGRMGQYF,TGTGCCAGCAGCGGTGAGGGAAGGATGGGGCAGTACTTC
NA,TRBV19,NA,TRBJ1-6,CASSTTATGSYNSPLHF,TGTGCCAGTAGTACGACAGCGACCGGTTCCTATAATTCACCCCTCCACTTT
NA,TRBV27,TRBD1,TRBJ1-5,CASSPDRGYQPQHF,TGTGCCAGCAGCCCCGACAGGGGGTATCAGCCCCAGCATTTT
NA,TRBV7-7,TRBD1,TRBJ2-7,CASSLAPGGGHEQYF,TGTGCTAGCAGCTTAGCGCCAGGGGGTGGGCACGAGCAGTACTTC
NA,TRBV5-6,NA,TRBJ1-6,CASSLWGSRLDSPLHF,TGTGCCAGCAGCTTGTGGGGCTCTAGATTAGATTCACCCCTCCACTTT
NA,TRBV7-6,NA,TRBJ2-7,CASSSLSEQYF,TGTGCCAGCAGCTCGCTAAGCGAGCAGTACTTC
once,TRBV24-1,NA,TRBJ1-5,CATSDGANQPQHF,TGTGCCACCAGTGATGGGGCGAATCAGCCCCAGCATTTT
NA,TRBV3-1/TRBV3-2,TRBD1,TRBJ1-2,CASSPQGRQGGGYTF,TGTGCCAGCAGCCCCCAAGGAAGACAGGGAGGTGGCTACACCTTC
NA,TRBV2,NA,TRBJ1-1,CASSDLWSRVGSEAFF,TGTGCCAGCAGTGATTTATGGAGCAGGGTCGGTTCTGAAGCTTTCTTT
NA,TRBV28,NA,TRBJ2-3,CASSSPRGADTDTQYF,TGTGCCAGCAGTTCCCCCCGGGGGGCAGACACAGATACGCAGTATTTT
NA,TRBV7-9,TRBD1,TRBJ1-1,CASSLEGTGPNTEAFF,TGTGCCAGCAGCTTAGAGGGGACAGGGCCGAACACTGAAGCTTTCTTT
NA,TRBV18,NA,TRBJ1-1,CATKGQMNTEAFF,TGTGCCACCAAGGGACAAATGAACACTGAAGCTTTCTTT
few,TRBV5-1,NA,TRBJ1-1,CASSLGQGGNTEAFF,TGCGCCAGCAGCTTGGGGCAGGGAGGGAACACTGAAGCTTTCTTT
NA,TRBV7-3,TRBD1,TRBJ1-2,CASSLSRTGLSEGYTF,TGTGCCAGCAGCTTATCTAGGACAGGGTTGTCGGAAGGCTACACCTTC
NA,TRBV14,NA,TRBJ2-7,CASSQRTVGEQYF,TGTGCCAGCAGCCAACGGACAGTGGGAGAGCAGTACTTC
NA,TRBV6-5,TRBD2,TRBJ2-7,CASSPRASGSYEQYF,TGTGCCAGCAGTCCCCGTGCTAGCGGGAGCTACGAGCAGTACTTC
few,TRBV27,NA,TRBJ1-6,CASSRQEFNSPLHF,TGTGCCAGCAGTCGACAGGAATTCAATTCACCCCTCCACTTT
NA,TRBV19,NA,TRBJ2-3,CASTHGRVSTDTQYF,TGTGCCAGTACCCATGGGAGAGTCAGCACAGATACGCAGTATTTT
NA,TRBV18,NA,TRBJ1-2,CASSPPTQGNGYTF,TGTGCCAGCTCACCACCGACGCAGGGGAATGGCTACACCTTC
NA,TRBV18,NA,TRBJ2-1,CASSRGSGSLTSTNEQFF,TGTGCCAGCTCACGGGGTAGCGGCAGTTTGACCTCGACCAATGAGCAGTTCTTC
NA,TRBV7-6,TRBD2,TRBJ2-2,CASSRSGSSGELFF,TGTGCCAGCAGCCGTAGCGGGAGCTCGGGGGAGCTGTTTTTT
once,TRBV29-1,TRBD2,TRBJ2-3,CSVGEGLLTDTQYF,TGCAGCGTGGGGGAGGGCCTTCTCACAGATACGCAGTATTTT
NA,TRBV19,NA,TRBJ1-2,CASSPPGGGKGYGYTF,TGTGCCAGTAGTCCGCCCGGGGGGGGGAAGGGCTATGGCTACACCTTC
NA,TRBV25-1,TRBD1,TRBJ1-1,CASSPDRGLMNTEAFF,TGTGCCAGCAGTCCTGACAGGGGGCTCATGAACACTGAAGCTTTCTTT